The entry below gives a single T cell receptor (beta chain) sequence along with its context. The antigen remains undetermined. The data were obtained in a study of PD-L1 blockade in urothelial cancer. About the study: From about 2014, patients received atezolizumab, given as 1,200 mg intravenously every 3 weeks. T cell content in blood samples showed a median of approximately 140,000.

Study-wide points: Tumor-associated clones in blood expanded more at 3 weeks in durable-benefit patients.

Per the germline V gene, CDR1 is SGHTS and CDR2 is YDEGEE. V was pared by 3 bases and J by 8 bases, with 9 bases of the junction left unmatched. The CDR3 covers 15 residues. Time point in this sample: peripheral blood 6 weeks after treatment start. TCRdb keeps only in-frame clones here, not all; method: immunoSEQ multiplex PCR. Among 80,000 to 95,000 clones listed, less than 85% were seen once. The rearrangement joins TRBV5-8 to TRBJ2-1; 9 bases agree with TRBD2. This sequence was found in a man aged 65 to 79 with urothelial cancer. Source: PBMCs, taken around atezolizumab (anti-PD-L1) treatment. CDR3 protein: CASSSSGGTGDEQFF. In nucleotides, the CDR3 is TGTGCCAGCAGCTCGAGCGGGGGGACGGGAGATGAGCAGTTCTTC.